This T cell receptor (beta chain) was identified in a study of neoadjuvant anti-PD-1 for oral cavity cancer. Assay: immunoSEQ multiplex PCR; the TCRdb copy retains only in-frame clones and omits some. The sample includes about 6,700 clones, around 72% of them seen just once. In germline, CDR1 is SGHNT, CDR2 YENEEA. The CDR3 contains 15 residues. V was cut by 4 bases and J by 1 base, with 13 bases left in between. This clone was seen a single time. The material sequenced was PBMCs, taken before nivolumab (anti-PD-1) treatment. The clonotype originates from a person between 40 and 85 years old with oral cavity squamous cell carcinoma. The chain couples TRBV11-3 to TRBJ2-5; D tentatively fits TRBD1 or TRBD2 (5 bases each). The CDR3 is CASSSRSGTQETQYF. In DNA form, the CDR3 reads TGTGCCAGCAGCTCCCGATCGGGGACCCAAGAGACCCAGTACTTC.